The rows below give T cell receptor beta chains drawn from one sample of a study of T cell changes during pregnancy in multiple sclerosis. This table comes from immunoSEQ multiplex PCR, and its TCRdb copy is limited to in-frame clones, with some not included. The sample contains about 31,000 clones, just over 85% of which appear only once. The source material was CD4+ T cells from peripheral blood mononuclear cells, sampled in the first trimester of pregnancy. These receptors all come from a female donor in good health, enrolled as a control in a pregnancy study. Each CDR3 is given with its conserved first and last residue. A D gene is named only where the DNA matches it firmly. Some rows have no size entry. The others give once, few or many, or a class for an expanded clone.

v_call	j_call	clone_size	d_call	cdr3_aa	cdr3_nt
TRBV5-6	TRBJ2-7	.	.	CASSRRGEQYF	TGTGCCAGCAGCCGTCGGGGCGAGCAGTACTTC
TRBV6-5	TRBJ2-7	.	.	CAGSYGSAGSDEQYF	TGTGCCGGCAGTTACGGGTCGGCAGGGTCGGACGAGCAGTACTTC
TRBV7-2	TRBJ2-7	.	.	CASSLGAGSYEQYF	TGTGCCAGCAGCTTAGGAGCAGGTAGCTACGAGCAGTACTTC
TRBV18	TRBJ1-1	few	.	CASSDSGFEAFF	TGTGCCAGCTCCGATTCGGGGTTTGAAGCTTTCTTT
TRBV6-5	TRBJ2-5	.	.	CASSYLETQYF	TGTGCCAGCAGTTACCTGGAGACCCAGTACTTC
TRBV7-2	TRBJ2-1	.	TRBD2	CASSSNPGLGYEQFF	TGTGCCAGCAGCTCGAACCCTGGACTAGGCTATGAGCAGTTCTTC
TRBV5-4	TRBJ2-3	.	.	CASSTMTATDTQYF	TGTGCCAGCAGCACCATGACAGCCACAGATACGCAGTATTTT
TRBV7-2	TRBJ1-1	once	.	CASSPGRGGRNTEAFF	TGTGCCAGCAGCCCAGGGCGTGGAGGGCGGAACACTGAAGCTTTCTTT
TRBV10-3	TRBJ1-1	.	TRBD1	CAISFGQGIGNTEAFF	TGTGCCATCAGTTTCGGACAGGGGATAGGGAACACTGAAGCTTTCTTT
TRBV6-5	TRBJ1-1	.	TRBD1	CASNQGAADTEAFF	TGTGCCAGCAACCAGGGGGCGGCGGATACTGAAGCTTTCTTT
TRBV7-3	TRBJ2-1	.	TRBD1	CASSPYQGQGYNEQFF	TGTGCCAGCAGCCCGTACCAGGGACAGGGCTATAATGAGCAGTTCTTC
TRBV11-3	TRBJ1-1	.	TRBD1	CASSLGQGVTEAFF	TGTGCCAGCAGCTTAGGACAGGGAGTGACTGAAGCTTTCTTT
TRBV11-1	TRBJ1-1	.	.	CASSPRTGSTEAFF	TGTGCCAGCAGCCCCAGGACGGGGAGCACTGAAGCTTTCTTT
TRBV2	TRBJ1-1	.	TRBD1	CASRRFDRDNTEAFF	TGTGCCAGCAGACGCTTCGACAGGGACAACACTGAAGCTTTCTTT